The entry below describes one TCR beta chain. Methods used by the authors: Amplification from reference gene primers served as the basis for estimated nucleated cell counts. Clones were read by immunoSEQ multiplex PCR, and TCRdb kept only the in-frame ones, dropping some. The DNA gave D and trimming, while V, J and clone size come from that table. This table has approximately 350,000 clones, 80% to 90% appearing once. The V segment lost 5 bases and the J segment 3 bases; nucleotides outside the gene matches: 14. This CDR3 region has 17 residues. Germline lookup yields CDR1 LNHDA and CDR2 SQIVND (reference sequence). The data derive from a study of blood T cell repertoires in COVID-19. Study-wide background: The samples span acute and convalescent COVID-19 from the United States, Italy and Spain. The cDNA or gDNA used as material had been derived from T cells, B-cell-depleted T cells, or PBMCs.

Enrollment of patients from Seattle took place during active infection, with longitudinal follow-up. The sequenced material came from peripheral blood. This sequence joins TRBV19 and TRBJ2-5; 8 bases fit TRBD1. The sequence was collected from a woman aged 55 to 70 with COVID-19, enrolled during active disease. The CDR3 nucleotides read TGTGCCAGTAGTGTAATCCGGGACAGGTGGTATAAAGAGACCCAGTACTTC. This gives the protein CASSVIRDRWYKETQYF. Full variable domain (outside the CDR3, taken from reference TRBV19 and TRBJ2-5): DGGITQSPKYLFRKEGQNVTLSCEQNLNHDAMYWYRQDPGQGLRLIYYSQIVNDFQKGDIAEGYSVSREKKESFPLTVTSAQKNPTAFYLCASSVIRDRWYKETQYFGPGTRLLVL.